The 15 T cell receptor beta chains below were found in one sample sequenced in a study of T cell repertoires in cytomegalovirus infection. The antigens for these receptors are not known. One entry per CDR3 protein, called by TCRdb with MiXCR from the reads. Of roughly 860,000 distinct CDR3 sequences listed, approximately 29% are singletons. This material consisted of cultured CD8+ T cells from PBMCs, taken from culture after CMV antigen stimulation. The receptors originated from a human donor in good health (CMV status not recorded). Some clones in this sample may be carry-over from other donors' samples.

The chain combines TRBV19 with TRBJ1-1; D might be TRBD1 (6 bases). The CDR3 has 15 amino acids. Between the trimmed V and J ends, which lost 7 bases and 3 bases, there was a span of 18 bases. Germline V gene data show CDR1 as LNHDA and CDR2 as SQIVND (reference sequence). In DNA form, the CDR3 reads TGTGCCAGTACCCAACCGGGACACATGTACACTGAAGCTTTCTTT. Encoded protein: CASTQPGHMYTEAFF.

This clonotype was found a few times. This chain uses TRBV5-4 with TRBJ2-7; either TRBD1 or TRBD2 may fit D (5 bases each). There are 13 residues in the CDR3. Germline CDR1 and CDR2: SGHNT and YYREEE (reference sequence). V lost 10 bases and J lost 0, with 14 bases in between. CDR3 protein: CAAGTPSSYEQYV. CDR3 DNA: TGTGCCGCCGGGACGCCGAGCTCCTACGAGCAGTACGTC.

The chain uses TRBV6-2 or TRBV6-3 and TRBJ1-2; 7 bases map to TRBD1. This CDR3 is 18 amino acids long. Germline CDR1 reads MNHEY; CDR2 reads SVGEGT. V dropped 8 bases and J dropped 4; count of bases not matched to a gene: 22. The CDR3: CASDTFRDSPLLRYGYTF. DNA of the CDR3: TGTGCCAGCGATACATTCCGGGACAGCCCGCTTCTCCGCTATGGCTACACCTTC.

This chain joins TRBV5-1 and TRBJ1-2; 9 bases align to TRBD1. CDR3 length: 14 amino acids. Germline CDR1 and CDR2: SGHRS and YFSETQ. Trimming took 4 bases from V and 7 from J; bases not matched to a gene: 8. The CDR3 DNA sequence: TGCGCCAGCAGCCAAAGGACAGGGGAGGTTGGCTACACCTTC. Its translation is CASSQRTGEVGYTF.

This chain uses TRBV12-3 or TRBV12-4 with TRBJ1-5; 9 nucleotides align to TRBD1. The CDR3 is 14 amino acids. With V trimmed by 6 bases and J by 4 bases, 4 bases remained unmatched. Here the CDR3 DNA reads TGTGCCAGCAGAAAGACAGGGGGAAATCAGCCCCAGCATTTT. This codes for CASRKTGGNQPQHF.

Remarks on this clonotype: A read error may explain this, as a much larger clone is one base away. The rearrangement joins TRBV5-4 to TRBJ2-3, with D possibly being TRBD1 or TRBD2 (6 bases each). The CDR3 runs to 16 residues. The germline V gene encodes CDR1 SGHNT and CDR2 YYREEE (reference sequence). As DNA, the CDR3 is TGTGCCAGCAGCTTGGAGGGGGGCGACCTCACAAATACGCAGTATTTT. This sequence encodes CASSLEGGDLTNTQYF.

The chain joins TRBV9 to TRBJ1-1, with D perhaps matching TRBD1 (5 bases). This CDR3 comprises 15 residues. V was shortened by 4 bases and J by 3 bases, with 16 bases between the two germline ends. Germline values: CDR1 SGDLS, CDR2 YYNGEE. Here the CDR3 reads CASSPRGFGHTEAFF. CDR3 nucleotides: TGTGCCAGCAGCCCGAGGGGCTTTGGGCACACTGAAGCTTTCTTT.

The table lists this clonotype with a few counts. The rearrangement joins TRBV2 to TRBJ2-2; no firm D call. The CDR3 runs to 11 residues. Trimming pared 11 bases from V and 14 bases from J, leaving 18 bases between. CDR1 and CDR2 from the germline V gene are SNHLY and FYNNEI. CDR3 nucleotide sequence: TGTGCCTCCCGGACGTCTAGATTCCTGTTTTTT. Amino acid sequence: CASRTSRFLFF. Filled out from reference TRBV2 and TRBJ2-2, the complete variable domain reads EPEVTQTPSHQVTQMGQEVILRCVPISNHLYFYWYRQILGQKVEFLVSFYNNEISEKSEIFDDQFSVERPDGSNFTLKIRSTKLEDSAMYFCASRTSRFLFFGEGSRLTVL.

This clonotype was recorded a few times. This rearrangement joins TRBV27 to TRBJ1-5; D is unclear. The germline V gene has CDR1 MNHEY and CDR2 SMNVEV (reference sequence). With 5 bases removed from V and 0 bases from J, the gap between germline ends came to 5 bases. This CDR3 spans 13 amino acids. The CDR3 nucleotides are TGTGCCAGCAGTGGGAATAGCAATCAGCCCCAGCATTTT. Its protein is CASSGNSNQPQHF.

This clonotype came up a few times. The chain combines TRBV28 with TRBJ2-1, with 11 nucleotides matching TRBD1. V lost 6 bases and J lost 4; bases outside the gene matches: 5. The CDR3 contains 15 residues. From germline, CDR1 is MDHEN and CDR2 SYDVKM. As DNA, the CDR3 is TGTGCCAGCAGAAAGGACAGGGGGCTTTACAATGAGCAGTTCTTC. Protein: CASRKDRGLYNEQFF.

Remarks on this clonotype: A read error may produce the germline difference seen at one junction end. V gene TRBV12-3 or TRBV12-4 combines with J gene TRBJ1-1, with D unclear. This CDR3 contains 14 residues. In DNA, the CDR3 is TGTGCCAGCAGTCCGGGCAGGCTGAACACTGAAACTTTCTTT. It codes for CASSPGRLNTETFF.

This clonotype was recorded at least ten times. The chain joins TRBV20-1 to TRBJ2-1; 7 bases are shared with TRBD1. CDR3 size: 18 residues. Losses at the gene ends were 0 bases for V and 6 bases for J; bases not matched to a gene: 17. Germline values: CDR1 DFQATT, CDR2 SNEGSKA (reference sequence). Here the CDR3 DNA reads TGCAGTGCTAGAGATGAGGGACAACAGGGGCAAGTCGGCAATGAGCAGTTCTTC. Protein sequence: CSARDEGQQGQVGNEQFF.

This clonotype was recorded a few times. This chain connects TRBV7-9 to TRBJ2-1; tentative D call: TRBD1 (5 bases). This CDR3 has 13 amino acids. V was pared by 1 base and J by 8 bases, with 9 bases between. Germline V gives CDR1 SEHNR, CDR2 FQNEAQ (reference sequence). The DNA for the CDR3 is TGTGCCAGCAGCTTAGGTGAAGGGGATGAGCAGTTCTTC. Its protein product is CASSLGEGDEQFF.

This clonotype turned up a few times. The J gene is TRBJ1-1, the V gene TRBV10-2; D is undetermined. V was cut by 6 bases and J by 4 bases, with 12 bases left in between. The CDR3 totals 13 residues. Germline V gene data show CDR1 as WSHSY and CDR2 as SAAADI. The CDR3 DNA reads as TGCGCCAGCAGACACGACGAAGGCACTGAAGCTTTCTTT. It is translated as CASRHDEGTEAFF.

This clonotype was counted only a few times. The chain carries TRBV2 and TRBJ1-6; TRBD1 matches 7 bases. Germline values: CDR1 SNHLY, CDR2 FYNNEI. With 8 bases clipped from V and 9 bases from J, the junction kept 10 bases outside the gene matches. CDR3 size: 14 residues. CDR3 in amino acids: CASGNRGWGSPLHF. The CDR3 nucleotides are TGTGCCAGCGGAAACAGGGGTTGGGGTTCACCCCTCCACTTT.